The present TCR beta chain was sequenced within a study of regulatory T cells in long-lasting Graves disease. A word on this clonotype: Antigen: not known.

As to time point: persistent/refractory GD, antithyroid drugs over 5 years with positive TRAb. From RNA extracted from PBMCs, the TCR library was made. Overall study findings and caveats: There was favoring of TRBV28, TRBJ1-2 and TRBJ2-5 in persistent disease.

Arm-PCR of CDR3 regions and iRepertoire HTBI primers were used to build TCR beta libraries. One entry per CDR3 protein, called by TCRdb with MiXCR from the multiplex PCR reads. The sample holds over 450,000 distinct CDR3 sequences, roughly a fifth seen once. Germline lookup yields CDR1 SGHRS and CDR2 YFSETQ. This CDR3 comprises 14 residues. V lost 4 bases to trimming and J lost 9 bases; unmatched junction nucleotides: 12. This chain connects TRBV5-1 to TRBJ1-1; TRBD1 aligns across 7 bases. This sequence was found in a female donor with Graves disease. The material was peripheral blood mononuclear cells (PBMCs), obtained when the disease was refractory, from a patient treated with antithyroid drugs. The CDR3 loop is CASSHSQAGGQAFF. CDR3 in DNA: TGCGCCAGCAGCCACTCCCAGGCAGGGGGGCAAGCTTTCTTT. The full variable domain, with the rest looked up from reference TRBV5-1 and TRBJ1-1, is KAGVTQTPRYLIKTRGQQVTLSCSPISGHRSVSWYQQTPGQGLQFLFEYFSETQRNKGNFPGRFSGRQFSNSRSEMNVSTLELGDSALYLCASSHSQAGGQAFFGQGTRLTVV.